This record looks at one T cell receptor (beta chain) sequence and its context. Antigen specificity is unknown. Clones were read by immunoSEQ multiplex PCR, and TCRdb kept only the in-frame ones, dropping some. The table records 1.5 million to 1.9 million clones, 98% of them present only once. The entry originates in a study of shared clonotypes between healthy human individuals. This CDR3 is built from 15 residues. CDR1 MNHNS and CDR2 SASEGT come from the germline V gene. V gave up 1 base and J gave up 1 base, with 8 bases separating them. General study findings and limits: A limitation of the genetic and exposure-history diversity represented arose from few donors.

This sequence joins TRBV6-1 and TRBJ1-5; D uncertain. Sample: naive CD4+ T cells sorted from blood. Subset reported: CD45RA+ positively selected. This receptor was identified in a man in his thirties or forties in good health. The CDR3 region has the DNA TGTGCCAGCAGTGAAGTCGGTCTAAGCAATCAGCCCCAGCATTTT. It translates to CASSEVGLSNQPQHF.